The T cell receptor beta chain described here comes from a study of blood T cell repertoires in COVID-19. Across the study: Spain, Italy and the United States supplied samples that represented acute and convalescent COVID-19. The cDNA or gDNA used as material had been derived from T cells, B-cell-depleted T cells, or PBMCs.

Per the authors' pipeline: Amplifying reference gene primers gave estimates of nucleated cell counts. Measured with immunoSEQ multiplex PCR; TCRdb has only the in-frame clones, and not every one. That table supplies the V and J calls and clone size; D and trimming were determined from the DNA. Among roughly 110,000 clones listed, around 89% were seen once. Germline V gives CDR1 SGDLS, CDR2 YYNGEE. V was clipped by 4 bases and J by 6 bases; unmatched bases: 12. This CDR3 region has 15 residues. Sequencing used peripheral blood. This receptor was obtained from a human donor with acute or convalescent COVID-19. The donor label of this sample is uncertain. The chain recombines TRBV9 with TRBJ1-2, with 7 positions matching TRBD1. The CDR3 region is CASSSLSRGSDGYTF. As DNA, the CDR3 is TGTGCCAGCAGCTCCCTCTCCAGGGGGAGCGATGGCTACACCTTC.